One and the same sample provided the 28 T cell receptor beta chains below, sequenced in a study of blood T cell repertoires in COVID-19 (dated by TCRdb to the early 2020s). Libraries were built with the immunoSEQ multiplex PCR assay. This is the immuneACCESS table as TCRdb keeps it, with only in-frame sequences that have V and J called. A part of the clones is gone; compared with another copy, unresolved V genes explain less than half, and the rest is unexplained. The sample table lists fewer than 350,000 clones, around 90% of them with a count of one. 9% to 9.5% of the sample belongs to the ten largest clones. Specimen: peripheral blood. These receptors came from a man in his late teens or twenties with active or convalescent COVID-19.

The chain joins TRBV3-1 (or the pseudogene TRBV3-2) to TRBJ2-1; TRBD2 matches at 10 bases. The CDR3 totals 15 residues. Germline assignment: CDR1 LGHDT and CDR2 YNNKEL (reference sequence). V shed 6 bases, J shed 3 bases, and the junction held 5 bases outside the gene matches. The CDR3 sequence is CASSHGTSDYNEQFF. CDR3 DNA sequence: TGTGCCAGCAGTCACGGGACTAGCGACTACAATGAGCAGTTCTTC.

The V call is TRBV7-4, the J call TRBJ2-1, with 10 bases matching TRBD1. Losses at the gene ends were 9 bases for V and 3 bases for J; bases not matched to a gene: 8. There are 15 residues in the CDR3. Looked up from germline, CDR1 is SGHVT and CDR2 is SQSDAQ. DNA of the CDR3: TGTGCCAGGATAAGGGACAGGGGTTGCTACAATGAGCAGTTCTTC. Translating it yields CARIRDRGCYNEQFF.

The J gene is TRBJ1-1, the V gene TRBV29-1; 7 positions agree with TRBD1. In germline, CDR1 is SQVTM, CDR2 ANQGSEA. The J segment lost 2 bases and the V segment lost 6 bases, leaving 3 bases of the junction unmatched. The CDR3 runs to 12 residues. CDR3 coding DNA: TGCAGCGTCGGGACAGCTAACACTGAAGCTTTCTTT. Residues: CSVGTANTEAFF.

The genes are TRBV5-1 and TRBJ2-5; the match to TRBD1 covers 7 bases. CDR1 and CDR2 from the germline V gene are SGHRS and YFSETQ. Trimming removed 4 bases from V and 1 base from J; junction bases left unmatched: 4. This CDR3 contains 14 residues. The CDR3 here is CASSTGTAQETQYF. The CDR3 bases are TGCGCCAGCAGCACGGGGACAGCCCAAGAGACCCAGTACTTC.

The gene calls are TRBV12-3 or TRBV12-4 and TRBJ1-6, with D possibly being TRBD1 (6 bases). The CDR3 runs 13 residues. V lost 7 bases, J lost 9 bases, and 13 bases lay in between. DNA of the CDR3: TGTGCCAGCACTAAGGACAGTAGTTCACCCCTCCACTTT. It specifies CASTKDSSSPLHF.

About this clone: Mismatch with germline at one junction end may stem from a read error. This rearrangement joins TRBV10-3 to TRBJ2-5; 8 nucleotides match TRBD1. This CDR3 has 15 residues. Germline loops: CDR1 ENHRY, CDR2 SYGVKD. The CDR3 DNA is TGTGCCGTCAGAGGAGGACAGGGTGGTCAAGAGACCCAGTACTTC. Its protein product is CAVRGGQGGQETQYF.

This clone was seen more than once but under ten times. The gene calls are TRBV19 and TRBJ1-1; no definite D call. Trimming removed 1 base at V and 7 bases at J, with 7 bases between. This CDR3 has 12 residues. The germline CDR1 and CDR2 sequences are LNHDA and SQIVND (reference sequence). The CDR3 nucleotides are TGTGCCAGTAGTATAGGGCAGTTTGAAGCTTTCTTT. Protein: CASSIGQFEAFF.

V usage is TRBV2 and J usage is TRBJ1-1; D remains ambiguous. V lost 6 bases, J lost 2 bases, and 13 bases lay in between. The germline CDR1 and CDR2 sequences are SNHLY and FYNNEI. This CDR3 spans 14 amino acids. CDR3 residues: CASRVARLNTEAFF. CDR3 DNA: TGTGCCAGCAGGGTCGCTAGACTCAACACTGAAGCTTTCTTT.

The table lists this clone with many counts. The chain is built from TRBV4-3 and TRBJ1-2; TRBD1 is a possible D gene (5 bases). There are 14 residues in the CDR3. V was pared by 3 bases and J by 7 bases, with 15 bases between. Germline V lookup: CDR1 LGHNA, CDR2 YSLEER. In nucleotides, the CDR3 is TGCGCCAGCAGCCACCAGGGCAGGGAAGCTGGCTACACCTTC. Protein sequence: CASSHQGREAGYTF.

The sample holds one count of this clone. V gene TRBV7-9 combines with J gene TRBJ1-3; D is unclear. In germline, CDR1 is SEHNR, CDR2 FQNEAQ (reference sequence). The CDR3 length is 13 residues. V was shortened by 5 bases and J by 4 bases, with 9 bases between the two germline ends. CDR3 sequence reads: CASSRVTGNTIYF. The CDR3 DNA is TGTGCCAGCAGCCGCGTCACGGGAAACACCATATATTTT.

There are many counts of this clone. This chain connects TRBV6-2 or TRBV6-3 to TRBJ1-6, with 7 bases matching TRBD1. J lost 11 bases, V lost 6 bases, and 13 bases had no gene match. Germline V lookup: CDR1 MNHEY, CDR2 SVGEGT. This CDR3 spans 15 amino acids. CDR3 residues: CASSPTTGDLAPLHF. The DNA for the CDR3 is TGTGCCAGCAGCCCCACCACAGGGGATCTTGCACCCCTCCACTTT.

The CDR3 DNA is TGTGCCCCCTGGGTCCGGGACAGGGAAGGCTCTGGAAACACCATATATTTT. It codes for CAPWVRDREGSGNTIYF. V is TRBV10-3 and J is TRBJ1-3; 9 nucleotides match TRBD1. There are 17 residues in the CDR3. V shed 11 bases and J 0 bases; nucleotides not matched to a gene: 14. CDR1 is ENHRY and CDR2 is SYGVKD in the germline V gene.

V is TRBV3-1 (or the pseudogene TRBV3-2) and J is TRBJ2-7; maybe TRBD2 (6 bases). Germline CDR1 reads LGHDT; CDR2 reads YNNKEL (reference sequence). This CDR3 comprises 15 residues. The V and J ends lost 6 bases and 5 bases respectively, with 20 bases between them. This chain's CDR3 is CASSQRDWGIHEQYF. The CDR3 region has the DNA TGTGCCAGCAGTCAGAGGGACTGGGGAATCCACGAGCAGTACTTC.

This chain's CDR3 is CASSKRDTFSEAFF. The CDR3 DNA is TGTGCCAGCAGCAAACGGGACACTTTTTCCGAAGCTTTCTTT. V gene TRBV9 combines with J gene TRBJ1-1; tentative D call: TRBD1 (6 bases). CDR1 SGDLS and CDR2 YYNGEE come from the germline V gene. Trimming shortened V by 4 bases and J by 8 bases, and 18 bases separated the two germline ends. This CDR3 is 14 amino acids long.

Written as DNA, the CDR3 is TGTGCCAGCAGCCCTGGGGCGACCACGGGCCAGTTCTTC. Translation gives CASSPGATTGQFF. The chain is built from TRBV27 and TRBJ2-1, with TRBD1 as a possible D gene (5 bases). The V end was cut by 6 bases, the J end by 13 bases, with 19 bases between. There are 13 residues in the CDR3. Germline CDR1 MNHEY, CDR2 SMNVEV (reference sequence).

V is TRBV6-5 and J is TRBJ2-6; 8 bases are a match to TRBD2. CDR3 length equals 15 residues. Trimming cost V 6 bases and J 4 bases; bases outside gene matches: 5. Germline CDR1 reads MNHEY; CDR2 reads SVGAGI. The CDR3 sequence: CASSGLATGANVLTF. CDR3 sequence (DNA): TGTGCCAGCAGCGGACTAGCAACAGGGGCCAACGTCCTGACTTTC.

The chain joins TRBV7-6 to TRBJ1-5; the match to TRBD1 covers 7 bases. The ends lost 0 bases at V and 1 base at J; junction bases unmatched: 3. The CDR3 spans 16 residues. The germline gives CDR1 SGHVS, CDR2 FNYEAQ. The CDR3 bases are TGTGCCAGCAGCTTAGCCGACAGGGTGAGCAATCAGCCCCAGCATTTT. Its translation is CASSLADRVSNQPQHF.

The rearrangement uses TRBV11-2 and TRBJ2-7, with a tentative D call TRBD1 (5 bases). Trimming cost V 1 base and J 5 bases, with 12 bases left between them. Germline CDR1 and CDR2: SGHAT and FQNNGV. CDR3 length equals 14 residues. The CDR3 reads CASSLARVGHEQYF. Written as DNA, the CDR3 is TGTGCCAGCAGCTTAGCCAGGGTTGGGCACGAGCAGTACTTC.

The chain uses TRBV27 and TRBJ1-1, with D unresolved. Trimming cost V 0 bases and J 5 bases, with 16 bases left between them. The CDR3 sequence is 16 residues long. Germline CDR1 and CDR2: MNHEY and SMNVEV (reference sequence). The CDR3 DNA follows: TGTGCCAGCAGTTTATCGGCCCGGGGTGGGAGGACTGAAGCTTTCTTT. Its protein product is CASSLSARGGRTEAFF.

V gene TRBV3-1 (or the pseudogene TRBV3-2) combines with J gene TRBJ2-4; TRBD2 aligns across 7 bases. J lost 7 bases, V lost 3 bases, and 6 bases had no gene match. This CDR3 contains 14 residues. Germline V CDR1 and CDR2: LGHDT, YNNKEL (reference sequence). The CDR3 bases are TGTGCCAGCAGCCAGTGGGAGGGTATCAACATTCAGTACTTC. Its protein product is CASSQWEGINIQYF.

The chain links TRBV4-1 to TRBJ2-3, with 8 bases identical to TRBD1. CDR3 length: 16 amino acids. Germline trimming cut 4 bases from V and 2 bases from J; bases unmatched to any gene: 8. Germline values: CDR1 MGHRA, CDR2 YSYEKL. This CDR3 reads CASSLRTGIDTDTQYF. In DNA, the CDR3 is TGCGCCAGCAGCCTAAGGACAGGGATAGACACAGATACGCAGTATTTT.

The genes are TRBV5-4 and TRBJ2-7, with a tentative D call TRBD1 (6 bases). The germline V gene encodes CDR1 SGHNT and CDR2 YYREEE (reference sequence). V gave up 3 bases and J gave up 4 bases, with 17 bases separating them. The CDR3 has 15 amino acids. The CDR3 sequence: CASSSLTGASYEQYF. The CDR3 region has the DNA TGTGCCAGCAGCTCACTGACAGGAGCATCGTACGAGCAGTACTTC.

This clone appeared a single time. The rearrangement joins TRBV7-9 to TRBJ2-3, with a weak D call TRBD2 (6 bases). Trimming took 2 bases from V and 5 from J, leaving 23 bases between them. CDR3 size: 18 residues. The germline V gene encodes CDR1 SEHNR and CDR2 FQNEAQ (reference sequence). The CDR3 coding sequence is TGTGCCAGCAGCTTACCGACGGGGGTTATGGACCCCCAAGATACGCAGTATTTT. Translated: CASSLPTGVMDPQDTQYF.

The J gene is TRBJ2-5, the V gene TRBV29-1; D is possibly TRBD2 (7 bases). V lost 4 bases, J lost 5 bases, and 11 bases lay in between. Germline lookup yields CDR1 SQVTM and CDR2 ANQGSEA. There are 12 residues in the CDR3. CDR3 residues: CSVARGGETQYF. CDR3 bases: TGCAGCGTTGCCAGGGGAGGGGAGACCCAGTACTTC.

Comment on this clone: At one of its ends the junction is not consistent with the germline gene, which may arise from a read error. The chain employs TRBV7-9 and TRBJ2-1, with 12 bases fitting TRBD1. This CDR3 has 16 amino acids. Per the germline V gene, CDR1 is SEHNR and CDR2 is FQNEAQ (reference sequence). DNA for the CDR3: TGTGCCAGCAGCCTAGCGGGACAGGGGGCTTACAATGAGCAGTTCTTC. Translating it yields CASSLAGQGAYNEQFF.

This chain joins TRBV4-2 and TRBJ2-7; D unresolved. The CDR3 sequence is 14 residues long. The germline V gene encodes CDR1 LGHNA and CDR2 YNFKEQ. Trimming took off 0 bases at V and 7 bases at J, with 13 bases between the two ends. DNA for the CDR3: TGTGCCAGCAGCCAAGATGCCGGAACGAGGGAGCAGTACTTC. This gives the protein CASSQDAGTREQYF.

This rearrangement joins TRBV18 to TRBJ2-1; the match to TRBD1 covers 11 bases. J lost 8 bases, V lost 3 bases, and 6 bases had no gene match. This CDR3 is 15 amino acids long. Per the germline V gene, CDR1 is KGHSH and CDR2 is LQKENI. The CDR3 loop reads CASSPPGQGDHEQFF. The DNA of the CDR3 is TGTGCCAGCTCACCTCCGGGACAGGGGGACCATGAGCAGTTCTTC.

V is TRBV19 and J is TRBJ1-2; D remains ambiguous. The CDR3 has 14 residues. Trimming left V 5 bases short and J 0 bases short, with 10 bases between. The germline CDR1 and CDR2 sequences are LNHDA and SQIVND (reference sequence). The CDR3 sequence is CASSPSPANYGYTF. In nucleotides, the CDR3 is TGTGCCAGTAGTCCCTCTCCTGCTAACTATGGCTACACCTTC.